This TCR beta chain was recorded in a study of control samples from healthy donors and cancer patients. This table comes from immunoSEQ multiplex PCR, and its TCRdb copy is limited to in-frame clones, with some not included. Of a few hundred thousand clones detected, 90% appear once; the ten largest clones hold 5.5% to 8%. In germline, CDR1 is MDHEN, CDR2 SYDVKM. With V trimmed by 4 bases and J by 5 bases, 7 bases remained unmatched. The CDR3 runs to 14 residues. This chain connects TRBV28 to TRBJ2-7, with 8 bases aligning to TRBD1. The TCR comes from a middle-aged man with head and neck cancer. Sequencing used PBMCs. Here the CDR3 reads CASSSAGGLDEQYF. The CDR3 coding sequence is TGTGCCAGCAGTTCGGCAGGGGGCCTGGACGAGCAGTACTTC.